Presented here are 28 T cell receptor beta chains from one specimen sequenced in a study of T-cell memory formation after mild COVID-19. TCRdb processed the 5' RACE reads anew with MiXCR; each CDR3 protein has one entry. The repertoire holds roughly 310,000 distinct CDR3 sequences, with more than 15% as singletons. Material: PBMCs or a T cell subset sorted from them (not recorded which). These receptors were collected from a man between 18 and 29 years old who had mild COVID-19 (a few samples of this study predate the infection). Cell type and time point are not known.

This clonotype was detected a few times. CDR3 sequence reads: CSVAAGQDTDTQYF. In DNA form, the CDR3 reads TGCAGCGTTGCCGCGGGACAGGACACAGATACGCAGTATTTT. The chain carries TRBV29-1 and TRBJ2-3; 8 bases fit TRBD1. Germline CDR1 and CDR2: SQVTM and ANQGSEA. The J segment lost 2 bases and the V segment lost 4 bases, leaving 5 bases of the junction unmatched. CDR3 size: 14 residues.

This clonotype was observed a few times. The genes are TRBV7-3 and TRBJ2-2; a possible D gene is TRBD2 (7 bases). This CDR3 region has 16 residues. Trimming stripped 0 bases from V and 2 bases from J, with 10 bases between. Germline loops: CDR1 SGHTA, CDR2 FQGTGA. CDR3 amino acids: CASSLTGGRNTGELFF. The DNA of the CDR3 is TGTGCCAGCAGCTTAACGGGGGGGCGCAACACCGGGGAGCTGTTTTTT.

This clonotype appeared a few times. The chain is built from TRBV2 and TRBJ1-3; D is perhaps TRBD1 (5 bases). Trimming left V 7 bases short and J 3 bases short, with 13 bases between. CDR3 length: 14 amino acids. The germline CDR1 and CDR2 sequences are SNHLY and FYNNEI. CDR3 coding DNA: TGTGCCAGCATTGTAGGCAGGGATGGAAACACCATATATTTT. Translation gives CASIVGRDGNTIYF.

This clonotype was recorded many times. The chain is built from TRBV7-8 and TRBJ2-7; TRBD1 matches 8 bases. Germline CDR1 and CDR2: SGHVS and FQNEAQ. The CDR3 contains 14 residues. V lost 5 bases to trimming and J lost 2 bases; unmatched junction nucleotides: 5. The CDR3 region is CASSVGQGAYEQYF. In DNA, the CDR3 is TGTGCCAGCAGCGTCGGACAGGGTGCCTACGAGCAGTACTTC.

This chain links TRBV23-1 with TRBJ2-3, with 10 bases identical to TRBD1. TRBV23-1 is an ORF, with its function uncertain. This CDR3 has 16 amino acids. The V gene end was trimmed by 4 bases and the J gene end by 1 base; junction bases not matched to a gene: 5. The chain's CDR3 is CASSLLGTGGTDTQYF. The CDR3 bases are TGCGCCAGCAGTCTCCTTGGGACAGGGGGCACAGATACGCAGTATTTT.

This clonotype turned up a few times. The chain combines TRBV7-2 with TRBJ1-4; a possible D gene is TRBD1 (6 bases). This CDR3 region has 16 residues. CDR1 SGHTA and CDR2 FQGNSA come from the germline V gene. Trimming removed 5 bases at V and 12 bases at J, with 25 bases between. CDR3 nucleotides: TGTGCCAGCAGCCATTACCCCACAGGGCAAATGGAGGAACTGTTTTTT. Its protein is CASSHYPTGQMEELFF.

The sample holds one count of this clonotype. V and J are TRBV7-2 and TRBJ1-2; TRBD1 might be the D (6 bases). V was cut by 5 bases and J by 4 bases, with 17 bases left in between. Germline values: CDR1 SGHTA, CDR2 FQGNSA. The CDR3 covers 15 residues. Written as DNA, the CDR3 is TGTGCCAGCAGCCCCTCGGCCGGGGGCATCTATGGCTACACCTTC. It translates to CASSPSAGGIYGYTF.

This clonotype was detected only a few times. The J gene is TRBJ2-3, the V gene TRBV18, with TRBD1 identical over 7 bases. Germline V gene sequence: CDR1 KGHSH, CDR2 LQKENI. This CDR3 region has 16 residues. V lost 2 bases to trimming and J lost 0 bases; unmatched junction nucleotides: 5. The DNA of the CDR3 is TGTGCCAGCTCACCAACACCGGGACAGAGCACAGATACGCAGTATTTT. As protein: CASSPTPGQSTDTQYF.

The J gene is TRBJ2-4, the V gene TRBV7-9, with 9 bases matching TRBD1. There are 15 residues in the CDR3. V lost 6 bases, J lost 7 bases, and 10 bases stayed unmatched. The V gene's germline CDR1 is SEHNR and CDR2 FQNEAQ (reference sequence). The DNA for the CDR3 is TGTGCCAGCAGTCCTACAGGGGGCCTCGGGAACATTCAGTACTTC. Protein product: CASSPTGGLGNIQYF. The whole variable domain, filled in from reference TRBV7-9 and TRBJ2-4, reads DTGVSQNPRHKITKRGQNVTFRCDPISEHNRLYWYRQTLGQGPEFLTYFQNEAQLEKSRLLSDRFSAERPKGSFSTLEIQRTEQGDSAMYLCASSPTGGLGNIQYFGAGTRLSVL.

The sample holds many counts of this clonotype. The chain uses TRBV5-1 and TRBJ2-3; 12 nucleotides align to TRBD2. V shed 0 bases and J 7 bases; nucleotides not matched to a gene: 9. Germline V gene data show CDR1 as SGHRS and CDR2 as YFSETQ. The CDR3 extends over 17 amino acids. This CDR3 reads CASSLETSGGPGHTQYF. The CDR3 coding sequence is TGCGCCAGCAGCTTGGAGACTAGCGGGGGCCCGGGGCATACGCAGTATTTT.

This clonotype was counted a few times. V and J are TRBV12-3 or TRBV12-4 and TRBJ2-1; D perhaps matches TRBD1 (6 bases). V dropped 3 bases and J dropped 3 bases, with 12 bases sitting between them. The CDR3 extends over 15 amino acids. CDR3 DNA: TGTGCCAGCAGTTTCACAGGGAGAGGCTACAATGAGCAGTTCTTC. As protein: CASSFTGRGYNEQFF.

This clonotype was seen a few times. The chain links TRBV9 to TRBJ2-5; TRBD1 agrees at 9 bases. Per the germline V gene, CDR1 is SGDLS and CDR2 is YYNGEE. There are 15 residues in the CDR3. The V segment lost 5 bases and the J segment 1 base; nucleotides outside the gene matches: 6. The CDR3 region has the DNA TGTGCCAGCAGTGTCGGGACAGGGACCCAAGAGACCCAGTACTTC. Translated: CASSVGTGTQETQYF.

The chain joins TRBV5-1 to TRBJ2-7, with 14 bases identical to TRBD2. The J call may be mistaken, given a closer DNA end match to TRBJ2-1. CDR1 SGHRS and CDR2 YFSETQ come from the germline V gene. This CDR3 has 18 amino acids. The CDR3 here is CASSLGTSGRPPDNEQFF. In DNA form, the CDR3 reads TGCGCCAGCAGCTTGGGGACTAGCGGGAGGCCCCCGGACAATGAGCAGTTCTTC.

The chain couples TRBV6-1 to TRBJ2-1, with D maybe TRBD1 (5 bases). V lost 2 bases to trimming and J lost 9 bases, with 17 bases between them. Per germline, CDR1 MNHNS and CDR2 SASEGT. CDR3 length: 15 residues. The CDR3 is CASSERVREDAEQFF. The CDR3 DNA follows: TGTGCCAGCAGTGAAAGGGTCAGGGAAGACGCTGAGCAGTTCTTC.

V usage is TRBV7-2 and J usage is TRBJ1-1; D is unclear. The CDR3 loop spans 13 amino acids. CDR1 SGHTA and CDR2 FQGNSA come from the germline V gene. Trimming cost V 5 bases and J 6 bases, with 13 bases left between them. This CDR3 is CASSPVLGAEAFF. CDR3 sequence (DNA): TGTGCCAGCAGCCCGGTCTTGGGTGCTGAAGCTTTCTTT. The complete variable domain, with remaining parts taken from reference TRBV7-2 and TRBJ1-1, reads GAGVSQSPSNKVTEKGKDVELRCDPISGHTALYWYRQSLGQGLEFLIYFQGNSAPDKSGLPSDRFSAERTGGSVSTLTIQRTQQEDSAVYLCASSPVLGAEAFFGQGTRLTVV.

This clonotype turned up a few times. The chain couples TRBV13 to TRBJ2-3, with D maybe TRBD2 (7 bases). CDR1 and CDR2 from the germline V gene are PRHDT and FYEKMQ (reference sequence). The length of the CDR3 is 16 residues. Between the trimmed V and J ends, which lost 2 bases and 2 bases, there was a span of 14 bases. This chain's CDR3 is CASSLRAGASTDTQYF. The CDR3 DNA follows: TGTGCCAGCAGCTTAAGGGCGGGGGCGTCCACAGATACGCAGTATTTT.

The table lists this clonotype with a few counts. This chain joins TRBV19 and TRBJ2-1, with TRBD2 matching over 10 bases. Germline V gene sequence: CDR1 LNHDA, CDR2 SQIVND (reference sequence). The junction had 2 bases not matched to a gene; V was cut back by 3 bases and J by 9 bases. The CDR3 totals 13 residues. In DNA, the CDR3 is TGTGCCAGTAGTATTACTAGCGGGACTGAGCAGTTCTTC. Its translation is CASSITSGTEQFF. Drawing the rest from reference TRBV19 and TRBJ2-1, the complete variable domain is DGGITQSPKYLFRKEGQNVTLSCEQNLNHDAMYWYRQDPGQGLRLIYYSQIVNDFQKGDIAEGYSVSREKKESFPLTVTSAQKNPTAFYLCASSITSGTEQFFGPGTRLTVL.

This clonotype was detected only a few times. V is TRBV7-9 and J is TRBJ2-2, with a possible D match to TRBD1 (6 bases). Germline loops: CDR1 SEHNR, CDR2 FQNEAQ (reference sequence). Trimming removed 5 bases at V and 6 bases at J, with 13 bases between. This CDR3 is built from 14 residues. CDR3 coding DNA: TGTGCCAGCAGCACCACAGGGTGGGCCGGGGAGCTGTTTTTT. It translates to CASSTTGWAGELFF. Variable domain in full (rest from reference TRBV7-9 and TRBJ2-2): DTGVSQNPRHKITKRGQNVTFRCDPISEHNRLYWYRQTLGQGPEFLTYFQNEAQLEKSRLLSDRFSAERPKGSFSTLEIQRTEQGDSAMYLCASSTTGWAGELFFGEGSRLTVL.

This clonotype occurred a few times. V usage is TRBV7-2 and J usage is TRBJ1-1; D is undetermined. Between the trimmed V and J ends, which lost 6 bases and 1 base, there was a span of 9 bases. The CDR3 spans 13 residues. Germline V gene sequence: CDR1 SGHTA, CDR2 FQGNSA. The CDR3 nucleotides are TGTGCCAGCAGAACGCAGGAGAACACTGAAGCTTTCTTT. Translation: CASRTQENTEAFF.

In this sample, this clonotype turned up a few times. This chain links TRBV27 with TRBJ2-7, with D hard to call. Germline CDR1 and CDR2: MNHEY and SMNVEV (reference sequence). The CDR3 sequence is 13 residues long. V was pared by 2 bases and J by 3 bases, with 8 bases between. CDR3 in DNA: TGTGCCAGCAGTTTAGGAGCAGGCTACGAGCAGTACTTC. It yields the protein CASSLGAGYEQYF.

This clonotype was recorded a few times. The chain links TRBV20-1 to TRBJ2-7; 10 nucleotides agree with TRBD2. CDR3 length equals 14 residues. V lost 3 bases and J lost 2; bases outside the gene matches: 4. Germline V lookup: CDR1 DFQATT, CDR2 SNEGSKA (reference sequence). CDR3 sequence (DNA): TGCAGTGCTAGGGAGCTAGCGGGGGCCTACGAGCAGTACTTC. Residues: CSARELAGAYEQYF.

The chain employs TRBV4-2 and TRBJ2-7, with 7 positions matching TRBD2. The CDR3 spans 14 residues. Per germline, CDR1 LGHNA and CDR2 YNFKEQ. Trimming removed 6 bases from V and 1 base from J; junction bases left unmatched: 6. CDR3 DNA sequence: TGTGCCAGCAGGCGACTAGCTGATTCCTACGAGCAGTACTTC. Protein: CASRRLADSYEQYF.

The table lists this clonotype with a few counts. The chain joins TRBV4-3 to TRBJ2-2; D gene unclear. The CDR3 runs 17 residues. The germline V and J ends were trimmed by 0 bases and 4 bases, with 15 bases remaining between them. Germline-derived CDR1 and CDR2 are LGHNA and YSLEER. DNA of the CDR3: TGCGCCAGCAGCCAAGATTATGGGCATCGCACCACCGGGGAGCTGTTTTTT. Translating it yields CASSQDYGHRTTGELFF.

There are a few counts of this clonotype. The rearrangement joins TRBV20-1 to TRBJ2-3, with 8 bases aligning to TRBD2. V lost 6 bases to trimming and J lost 10 bases; unmatched junction nucleotides: 12. Germline V gene data show CDR1 as DFQATT and CDR2 as SNEGSKA (reference sequence). This CDR3 is built from 13 residues. CDR3 loop: CSAGSPGTSAQYF. CDR3 in DNA: TGCAGTGCGGGCTCCCCAGGGACTAGTGCGCAGTATTTT.

This clonotype turned up a few times. The chain combines TRBV6-6 with TRBJ2-7; D may be TRBD1 (5 bases). Germline assignment: CDR1 MNHNY and CDR2 SVGAGI (reference sequence). V was cut by 5 bases and J by 7 bases, with 15 bases left in between. The CDR3 totals 13 residues. CDR3 in DNA: TGTGCCAGCAGTCCTACACAGGCTGCGGAGCAGTACGTC. This codes for CASSPTQAAEQYV.

This clonotype has more than one count but fewer than ten. This chain joins TRBV27 and TRBJ2-3, with D uncertain. CDR1 is MNHEY and CDR2 is SMNVEV in the germline V gene (reference sequence). Trimming took off 5 bases at V and 2 bases at J, with 11 bases between the two ends. CDR3 length: 14 amino acids. The CDR3 here is CASSQYPLTDTQYF. The CDR3 nucleotides read TGTGCCAGCAGTCAATACCCCCTCACAGATACGCAGTATTTT.

At least ten counts were recorded for this clonotype. V and J are TRBV12-3 or TRBV12-4 and TRBJ2-7; D unclear. CDR3 size: 13 residues. The ends were cut back, 3 bases at V and 6 bases at J, with 12 bases in the middle. The DNA for the CDR3 is TGTGCCAGCAGTTTCGGACCCCCCGGCGAGCAGTACTTC. It yields the protein CASSFGPPGEQYF.

The chain carries TRBV11-2 and TRBJ2-1; either TRBD1 or TRBD2 may supply D (6 bases each). V gave up 2 bases and J gave up 4 bases, with 21 bases separating them. The CDR3 is 18 amino acids. Germline CDR1 reads SGHAT; CDR2 reads FQNNGV. CDR3 DNA sequence: TGTGCCAGCAGCTTAAGACGGGGGCCATCCCCATTATACAATGAGCAGTTCTTC. This translates into CASSLRRGPSPLYNEQFF.